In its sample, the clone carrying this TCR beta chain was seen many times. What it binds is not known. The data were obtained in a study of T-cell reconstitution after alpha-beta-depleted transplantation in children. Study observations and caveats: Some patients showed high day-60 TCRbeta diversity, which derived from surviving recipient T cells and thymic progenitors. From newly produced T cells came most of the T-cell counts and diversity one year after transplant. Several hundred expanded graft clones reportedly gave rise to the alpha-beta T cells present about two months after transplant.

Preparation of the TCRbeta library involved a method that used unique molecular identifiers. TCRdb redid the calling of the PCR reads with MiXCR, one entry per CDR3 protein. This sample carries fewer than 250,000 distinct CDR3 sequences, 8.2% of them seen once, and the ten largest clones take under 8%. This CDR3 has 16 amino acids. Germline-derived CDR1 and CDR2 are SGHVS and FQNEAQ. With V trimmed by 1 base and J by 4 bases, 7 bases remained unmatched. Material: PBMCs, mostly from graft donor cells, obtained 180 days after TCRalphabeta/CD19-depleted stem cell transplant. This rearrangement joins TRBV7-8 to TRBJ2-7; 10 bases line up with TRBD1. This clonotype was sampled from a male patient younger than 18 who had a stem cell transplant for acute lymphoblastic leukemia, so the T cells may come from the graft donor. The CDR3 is CASSLVRTGGTYEQYF. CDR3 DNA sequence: TGTGCCAGCAGCTTAGTCAGGACAGGGGGAACTTACGAGCAGTACTTC.